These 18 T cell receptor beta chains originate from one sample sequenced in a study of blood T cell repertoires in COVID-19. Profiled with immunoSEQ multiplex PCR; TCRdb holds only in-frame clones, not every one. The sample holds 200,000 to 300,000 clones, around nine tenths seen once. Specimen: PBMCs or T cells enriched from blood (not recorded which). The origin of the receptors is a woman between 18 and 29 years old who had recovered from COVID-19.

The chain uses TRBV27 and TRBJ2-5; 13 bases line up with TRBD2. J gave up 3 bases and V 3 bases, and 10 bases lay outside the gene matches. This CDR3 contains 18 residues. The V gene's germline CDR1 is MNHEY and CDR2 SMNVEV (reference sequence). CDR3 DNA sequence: TGTGCCAGCAGTTTTCGGACTAGCGGGAGAGTGGGTAAAGAGACCCAGTACTTC. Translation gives CASSFRTSGRVGKETQYF.

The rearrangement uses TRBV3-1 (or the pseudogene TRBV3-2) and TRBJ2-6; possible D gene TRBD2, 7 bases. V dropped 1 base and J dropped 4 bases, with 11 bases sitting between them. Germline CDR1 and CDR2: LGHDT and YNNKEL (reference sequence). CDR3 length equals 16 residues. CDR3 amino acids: CASSQAGGHGANVLTF. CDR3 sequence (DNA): TGTGCCAGCAGCCAAGCCGGGGGGCACGGGGCCAACGTCCTGACTTTC.

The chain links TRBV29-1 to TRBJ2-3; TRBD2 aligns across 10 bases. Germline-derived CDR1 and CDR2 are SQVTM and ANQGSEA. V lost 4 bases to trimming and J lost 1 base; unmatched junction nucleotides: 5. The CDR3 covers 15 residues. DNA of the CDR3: TGCAGCGTTGGTACTAGCGGGATGGGCACAGATACGCAGTATTTT. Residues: CSVGTSGMGTDTQYF.

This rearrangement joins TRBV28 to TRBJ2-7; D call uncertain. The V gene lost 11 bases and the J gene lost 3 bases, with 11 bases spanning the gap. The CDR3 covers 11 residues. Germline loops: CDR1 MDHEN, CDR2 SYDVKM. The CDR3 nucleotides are TGTGCCTCACAACAAAACTACGAGCAGTACTTC. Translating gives CASQQNYEQYF.

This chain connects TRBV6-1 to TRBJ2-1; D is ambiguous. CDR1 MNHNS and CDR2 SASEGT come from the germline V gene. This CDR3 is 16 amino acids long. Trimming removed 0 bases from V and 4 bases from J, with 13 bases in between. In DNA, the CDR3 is TGTGCCAGCAGTGAAGCGCTTCACAAAATATACAATGAGCAGTTCTTC. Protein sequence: CASSEALHKIYNEQFF.

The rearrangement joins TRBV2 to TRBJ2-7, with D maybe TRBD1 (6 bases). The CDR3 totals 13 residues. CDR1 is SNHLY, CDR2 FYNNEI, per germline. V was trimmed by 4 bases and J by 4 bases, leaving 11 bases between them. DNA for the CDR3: TGTGCCAGCAGTGTCGCAGGGGTGTACGAGCAGTACTTC. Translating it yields CASSVAGVYEQYF.

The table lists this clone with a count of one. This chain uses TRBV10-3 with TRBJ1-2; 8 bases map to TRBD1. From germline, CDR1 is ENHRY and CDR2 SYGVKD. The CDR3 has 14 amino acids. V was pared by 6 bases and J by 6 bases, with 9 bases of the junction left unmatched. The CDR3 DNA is TGTGCCATCAGCGACAGGGGCGGCGGTAATGGCTACACCTTC. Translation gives CAISDRGGGNGYTF.

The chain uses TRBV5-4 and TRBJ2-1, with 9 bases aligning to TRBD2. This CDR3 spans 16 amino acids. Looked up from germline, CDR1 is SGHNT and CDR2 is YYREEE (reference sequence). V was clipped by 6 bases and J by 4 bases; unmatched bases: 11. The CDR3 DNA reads TGTGCCAGCACCGTAGCGGTAGCGGGGGCGTACAATGAGCAGTTCTTC. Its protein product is CASTVAVAGAYNEQFF.

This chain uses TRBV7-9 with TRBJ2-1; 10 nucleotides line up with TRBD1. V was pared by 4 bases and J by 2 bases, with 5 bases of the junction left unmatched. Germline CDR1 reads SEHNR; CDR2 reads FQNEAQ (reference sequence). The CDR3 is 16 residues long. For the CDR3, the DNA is TGTGCCAGCAGCTCGCCCGGGACAGGGGCCTACAATGAGCAGTTCTTC. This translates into CASSSPGTGAYNEQFF.

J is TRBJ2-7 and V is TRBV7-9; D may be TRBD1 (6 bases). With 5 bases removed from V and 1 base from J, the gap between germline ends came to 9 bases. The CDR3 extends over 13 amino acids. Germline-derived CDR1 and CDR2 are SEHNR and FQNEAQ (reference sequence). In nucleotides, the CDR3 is TGTGCCAGCAGCGTGACAGGTTCCTACGAGCAGTACTTC. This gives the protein CASSVTGSYEQYF.

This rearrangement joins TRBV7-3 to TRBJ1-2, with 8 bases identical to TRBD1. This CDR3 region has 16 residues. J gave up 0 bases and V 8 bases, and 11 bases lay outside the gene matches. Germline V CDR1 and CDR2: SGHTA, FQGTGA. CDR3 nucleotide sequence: TGTGCCAGCCTTAATCGGGACAGGCAAGCTAACTATGGCTACACCTTC. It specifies CASLNRDRQANYGYTF.

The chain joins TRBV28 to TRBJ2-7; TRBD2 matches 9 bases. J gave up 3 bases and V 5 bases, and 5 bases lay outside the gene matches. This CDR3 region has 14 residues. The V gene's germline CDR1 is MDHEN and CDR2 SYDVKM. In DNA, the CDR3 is TGTGCCAGCAGTAGAGCGGGAGGATACTACGAGCAGTACTTC. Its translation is CASSRAGGYYEQYF.

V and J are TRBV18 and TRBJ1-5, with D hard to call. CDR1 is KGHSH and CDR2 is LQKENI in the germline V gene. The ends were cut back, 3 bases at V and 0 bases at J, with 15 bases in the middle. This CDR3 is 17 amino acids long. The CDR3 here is CASSPGRLGNSNQPQHF. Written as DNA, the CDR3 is TGTGCCAGCTCACCCGGGAGACTGGGAAATAGCAATCAGCCCCAGCATTTT.

In nucleotides, the CDR3 is TGTGCCAGCAGCCCGAGGACAGGAGATAATTCACCCCTCCACTTT. It yields the protein CASSPRTGDNSPLHF. The rearrangement joins TRBV9 to TRBJ1-6, with TRBD1 matching over 7 bases. The V segment lost 4 bases and the J segment 5 bases; nucleotides outside the gene matches: 6. The CDR3 is made up of 15 amino acids. In germline, CDR1 is SGDLS, CDR2 YYNGEE.

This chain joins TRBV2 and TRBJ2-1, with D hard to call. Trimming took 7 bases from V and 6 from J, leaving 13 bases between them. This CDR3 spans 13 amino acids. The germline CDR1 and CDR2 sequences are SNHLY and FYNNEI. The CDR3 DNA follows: TGTGCCAGCAACCGAGGCGGTCGCAATGAGCAGTTCTTC. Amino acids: CASNRGGRNEQFF.

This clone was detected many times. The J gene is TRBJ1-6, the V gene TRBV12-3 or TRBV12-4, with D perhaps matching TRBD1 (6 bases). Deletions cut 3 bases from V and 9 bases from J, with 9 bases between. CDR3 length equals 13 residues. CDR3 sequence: CASSFTGSSPLHF. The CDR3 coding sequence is TGTGCCAGCAGTTTTACAGGGTCTTCACCCCTCCACTTT.

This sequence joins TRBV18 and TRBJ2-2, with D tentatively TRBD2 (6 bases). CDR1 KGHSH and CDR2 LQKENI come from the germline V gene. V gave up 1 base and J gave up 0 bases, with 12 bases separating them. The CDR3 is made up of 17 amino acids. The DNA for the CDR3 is TGTGCCAGCTCACCACTTCAGGCGGGAACGAACACCGGGGAGCTGTTTTTT. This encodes CASSPLQAGTNTGELFF.

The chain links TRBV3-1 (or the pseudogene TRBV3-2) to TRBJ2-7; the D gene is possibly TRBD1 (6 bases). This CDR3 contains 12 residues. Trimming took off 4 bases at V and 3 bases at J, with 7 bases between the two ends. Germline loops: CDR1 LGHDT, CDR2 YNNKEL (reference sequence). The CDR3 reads CASSPQGYEQYF. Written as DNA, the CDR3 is TGTGCCAGCAGCCCACAGGGCTACGAGCAGTACTTC.